Listed here are 8 T cell receptor beta chains from one sample, sequenced in a study of T cell changes during pregnancy in multiple sclerosis. Assay: immunoSEQ multiplex PCR; the TCRdb copy retains only in-frame clones and omits some. The repertoire consists of about 68,000 clones, with approximately 90% occurring once and the leading ten covering more than 1.4%. Here the sequenced sample was peripheral blood, taken in the third trimester of pregnancy. The receptors stem from a female donor with multiple sclerosis, enrolled in a pregnancy study.

The genes are TRBV6-6 and TRBJ2-2, with D perhaps TRBD2 (5 bases). The CDR3 extends over 14 amino acids. Looked up from germline, CDR1 is MNHNY and CDR2 is SVGAGI (reference sequence). Between the trimmed V and J ends, which lost 0 bases and 6 bases, there was a span of 8 bases. The CDR3 is CASSYSSGSGELFF. Here the CDR3 DNA reads TGTGCCAGCAGTTACTCGTCGGGGTCCGGGGAGCTGTTTTTT.

This clone appeared once. This sequence joins TRBV6-5 and TRBJ1-6; D is ambiguous. Germline assignment: CDR1 MNHEY and CDR2 SVGAGI. V was pared by 0 bases and J by 6 bases, with 3 bases between. This CDR3 is 13 amino acids long. CDR3 nucleotides: TGTGCCAGCAGTTACTCGAGTAATTCACCCCTCCACTTT. Protein: CASSYSSNSPLHF.

The rearrangement links TRBV5-1 to TRBJ2-5; 10 bases are a match to TRBD2. V was clipped by 5 bases and J by 5 bases; unmatched bases: 9. CDR1 is SGHRS and CDR2 is YFSETQ in the germline V gene. The CDR3 length is 15 residues. CDR3 residues: CASRDLAGVRETQYF. The CDR3 bases are TGCGCCAGCAGGGACCTAGCGGGAGTTCGGGAGACCCAGTACTTC.

This chain connects TRBV4-3 to TRBJ2-7; TRBD2 is a possible D gene (6 bases). From germline, CDR1 is LGHNA and CDR2 YSLEER. The CDR3 has 17 amino acids. V was clipped by 1 base and J by 4 bases, with 20 bases between them. CDR3 residues: CASSQGLEGRVSYEQYF. CDR3 nucleotides: TGCGCCAGCAGCCAAGGGCTGGAGGGCAGGGTTTCATACGAGCAGTACTTC.

This clone was seen only once. This CDR3 is also generated by other DNA sequences in the sample. The chain is built from TRBV7-2 and TRBJ1-2, with 7 positions matching TRBD1. The length of the CDR3 is 13 residues. After removal of 3 bases from V and 7 bases from J, the junction contained 5 bases not matched to a gene. Per the germline V gene, CDR1 is SGHTA and CDR2 is FQGNSA. CDR3: CASSFSDRVGYTF. The CDR3 bases are TGTGCCAGCAGCTTCAGCGACAGGGTTGGCTACACCTTC. Based on the CDR3 plus reference TRBV7-2 and TRBJ1-2, the full variable domain is GAGVSQSPSNKVTEKGKDVELRCDPISGHTALYWYRQSLGQGLEFLIYFQGNSAPDKSGLPSDRFSAERTGGSVSTLTIQRTQQEDSAVYLCASSFSDRVGYTFGSGTRLTVV.

The chain joins TRBV7-6 to TRBJ2-5; 10 bases align to TRBD2. The CDR3 is 16 amino acids. Germline CDR1 SGHVS, CDR2 FNYEAQ. The V and J ends lost 1 base and 2 bases, in that order; junction bases with no gene match: 4. DNA of the CDR3: TGTGCCAGCAGCTTAGTATTTAGCGGGGGGCAAGAGACCCAGTACTTC. As protein: CASSLVFSGGQETQYF.

The chain is built from TRBV5-5 and TRBJ2-7; TRBD1 matches 10 bases. The germline gives CDR1 SGHKS, CDR2 YYEKEE (reference sequence). The CDR3 covers 14 residues. The V and J ends lost 0 bases and 4 bases, in that order; junction bases with no gene match: 1. CDR3 region: CASSLGTGGYEQYF. CDR3 sequence (DNA): TGTGCCAGCAGCTTGGGGACAGGGGGTTACGAGCAGTACTTC.

The chain joins TRBV19 to TRBJ2-2, with TRBD1 identical over 11 bases. The J segment lost 4 bases and the V segment lost 7 bases, leaving 5 bases of the junction unmatched. Germline V gene data show CDR1 as LNHDA and CDR2 as SQIVND (reference sequence). This CDR3 contains 15 residues. This chain's CDR3 is CASTRTGGSTGELFF. In DNA, the CDR3 is TGTGCCAGTACCCGGACAGGGGGCAGCACCGGGGAGCTGTTTTTT.